These T cell receptor beta chains were read from a single sample in a study of CD8 T cells in ankylosing spondylitis. TCRdb processed the 5' RACE reads anew with MiXCR; each CDR3 protein has one entry. In the table there are 500,000 to 550,000 distinct CDR3 sequences, 9.5% to 15% of which are singletons. Specimen: blood, either unsorted or a sorted T cell fraction (not recorded which). The origin of the receptors is a male donor with ankylosing spondylitis. CDR3s include the opening cysteine and the closing phenylalanine or tryptophan. A D gene is named only where the DNA matches it firmly. Size is stated for part of the rows, as once, few or many counts, or as a class when the clone is expanded.

J gene: TRBJ1-3
D gene: TRBD1
clone size: .
CDR3 length: 16
V gene: TRBV9
CDR3 protein: CASSPWTGRSGNTIYF
CDR3 DNA: TGTGCCAGCAGCCCTTGGACAGGGCGCTCTGGAAACACCATATATTTT

J gene: TRBJ1-5
D gene: .
clone size: .
CDR3 length: 15
V gene: TRBV7-2
CDR3 protein: CASSLGSGVNQPQHF
CDR3 DNA: TGTGCCAGCAGCTTAGGCTCGGGGGTCAATCAGCCCCAGCATTTT

J gene: TRBJ1-4
D gene: .
clone size: .
CDR3 length: 14
V gene: TRBV20-1
CDR3 protein: CSARVRGLREKLFF
CDR3 DNA: TGCAGTGCTAGAGTCAGGGGTTTGAGAGAAAAACTGTTTTTT

J gene: TRBJ1-1
D gene: .
clone size: few
CDR3 length: 12
V gene: TRBV10-3
CDR3 protein: CAISDRNTEAFF
CDR3 DNA: TGTGCCATCAGTGACCGGAACACTGAAGCTTTCTTT

J gene: TRBJ1-1
D gene: TRBD1
clone size: once
CDR3 length: 14
V gene: TRBV20-1
CDR3 protein: CSARQTGGVNEAFF
CDR3 DNA: TGCAGTGCTAGGCAGACAGGGGGCGTTAATGAAGCTTTCTTT

J gene: TRBJ2-5
D gene: .
clone size: .
CDR3 length: 14
V gene: TRBV25-1
CDR3 protein: CASSFRGAAETQYF
CDR3 DNA: TGTGCCAGCAGTTTTCGGGGGGCGGCGGAGACCCAGTACTTC

J gene: TRBJ2-3
D gene: TRBD2
clone size: .
CDR3 length: 16
V gene: TRBV7-9
CDR3 protein: CASSPLAGLSTDTQYF
CDR3 DNA: TGTGCCAGCAGCCCCTTAGCGGGCCTAAGCACAGATACGCAGTATTTT

J gene: TRBJ1-3
D gene: .
clone size: few
CDR3 length: 16
V gene: TRBV6-5
CDR3 protein: CASSYSWDVSGNTIYF
CDR3 DNA: TGTGCCAGCAGTTACTCTTGGGATGTCTCTGGAAACACCATATATTTT

J gene: TRBJ1-6
D gene: .
clone size: few
CDR3 length: 17
V gene: TRBV4-1
CDR3 protein: CASSQVSRQGKGSPLHF
CDR3 DNA: TGCGCCAGCAGCCAAGTATCGAGGCAGGGTAAAGGATCACCCCTCCACTTT

J gene: TRBJ2-2
D gene: .
clone size: few
CDR3 length: 16
V gene: TRBV20-1
CDR3 protein: CSARDWGSLGAGELFF
CDR3 DNA: TGCAGTGCTAGAGATTGGGGCTCACTAGGGGCCGGGGAGCTGTTTTTT

J gene: TRBJ2-1
D gene: .
clone size: many
CDR3 length: 16
V gene: TRBV11-2
CDR3 protein: CASSSLGGLEYNEQFF
CDR3 DNA: TGTGCCAGCAGCTCCCTGGGAGGACTTGAATACAATGAGCAGTTCTTC

J gene: TRBJ2-1
D gene: .
clone size: .
CDR3 length: 16
V gene: TRBV3-1
CDR3 protein: CASSQAVQRRYNEQFF
CDR3 DNA: TGTGCCAGCAGCCAAGCCGTACAGAGGCGCTACAATGAGCAGTTCTTC

J gene: TRBJ2-1
D gene: .
clone size: many
CDR3 length: 13
V gene: TRBV5-1
CDR3 protein: CASSSTLLNEQFF
CDR3 DNA: TGCGCCAGCAGCTCTACGCTTCTCAATGAGCAGTTCTTC

J gene: TRBJ2-6
D gene: .
clone size: few
CDR3 length: 14
V gene: TRBV6-5
CDR3 protein: CASSYFSGANVLTF
CDR3 DNA: TGTGCCAGCAGTTATTTCTCTGGGGCCAACGTCCTGACTTTC

J gene: TRBJ2-1
D gene: TRBD2
clone size: many
CDR3 length: 17
V gene: TRBV5-1
CDR3 protein: CASSRTSGRDSYNEQFF
CDR3 DNA: TGCGCCAGCAGCCGGACTAGCGGGAGGGACTCCTACAATGAGCAGTTCTTC

J gene: TRBJ2-1
D gene: TRBD2
clone size: .
CDR3 length: 17
V gene: TRBV2
CDR3 protein: CASSELGRGTSYNEQFF
CDR3 DNA: TGTGCCAGCAGTGAACTCGGGCGGGGGACCTCCTACAATGAGCAGTTCTTC

J gene: TRBJ2-1
D gene: .
clone size: many
CDR3 length: 16
V gene: TRBV12-3/TRBV12-4
CDR3 protein: CASTVMDGRTYNEQFF
CDR3 DNA: TGTGCCAGCACCGTAATGGACGGACGAACCTACAATGAGCAGTTCTTC

J gene: TRBJ1-1
D gene: TRBD1
clone size: .
CDR3 length: 16
V gene: TRBV5-1
CDR3 protein: CASSREDRGGNTEAFF
CDR3 DNA: TGCGCCAGCAGCCGCGAGGACAGGGGGGGGAACACTGAAGCTTTCTTT

J gene: TRBJ1-4
D gene: .
clone size: .
CDR3 length: 15
V gene: TRBV29-1
CDR3 protein: CSVEEDNSFNEKLFF
CDR3 DNA: TGCAGCGTTGAAGAGGACAATTCCTTTAATGAAAAACTGTTTTTT

J gene: TRBJ1-6
D gene: .
clone size: few
CDR3 length: 15
V gene: TRBV11-2
CDR3 protein: CASSLSVGDNSPLHF
CDR3 DNA: TGTGCCAGCAGCTTATCCGTTGGGGATAATTCACCCCTCCACTTT

J gene: TRBJ1-1
D gene: .
clone size: .
CDR3 length: 13
V gene: TRBV20-1
CDR3 protein: CSASRSASAEAFF
CDR3 DNA: TGCAGTGCTAGTAGGTCCGCAAGCGCTGAAGCTTTCTTT

J gene: TRBJ1-2
D gene: .
clone size: .
CDR3 length: 14
V gene: TRBV20-1
CDR3 protein: CSARGGATTYGYTF
CDR3 DNA: TGCAGTGCTAGAGGTGGGGCTACTACTTATGGCTACACCTTC

J gene: TRBJ2-7
D gene: .
clone size: .
CDR3 length: 15
V gene: TRBV20-1
CDR3 protein: CSARDLGRGRYEQYF
CDR3 DNA: TGCAGTGCTAGAGATCTAGGGAGGGGGCGTTACGAGCAGTACTTC

J gene: TRBJ2-3
D gene: .
clone size: few
CDR3 length: 14
V gene: TRBV7-2
CDR3 protein: CASRTSWGADTQYF
CDR3 DNA: TGTGCCAGCAGAACTAGCTGGGGCGCAGATACGCAGTATTTT

J gene: TRBJ2-2
D gene: TRBD2
clone size: few
CDR3 length: 15
V gene: TRBV3-1
CDR3 protein: CASSPRLAGPGELFF
CDR3 DNA: TGTGCCAGCAGCCCCAGACTAGCGGGACCCGGGGAGCTGTTTTTT

J gene: TRBJ2-1
D gene: TRBD2
clone size: many
CDR3 length: 17
V gene: TRBV9
CDR3 protein: CASSDRLASGGNNEQFF
CDR3 DNA: TGTGCCAGCAGCGACCGACTAGCCTCTGGAGGCAACAATGAGCAGTTCTTC

J gene: TRBJ1-1
D gene: TRBD1
clone size: many
CDR3 length: 18
V gene: TRBV5-1
CDR3 protein: CASSGVGGQARMNTEAFF
CDR3 DNA: TGCGCCAGCAGCGGCGTCGGGGGACAGGCGCGGATGAACACTGAAGCTTTCTTT

J gene: TRBJ1-2
D gene: .
clone size: .
CDR3 length: 12
V gene: TRBV2
CDR3 protein: CASSGQSYGYTF
CDR3 DNA: TGTGCCAGCAGTGGACAGAGCTATGGCTACACCTTC

J gene: TRBJ2-7
D gene: .
clone size: few
CDR3 length: 15
V gene: TRBV15
CDR3 protein: CATSRDPIASYEQYF
CDR3 DNA: TGTGCCACCAGCAGAGATCCGATAGCGAGCTACGAGCAGTACTTC

J gene: TRBJ1-1
D gene: .
clone size: few
CDR3 length: 15
V gene: TRBV20-1
CDR3 protein: CSARRPPTGNTEAFF
CDR3 DNA: TGCAGTGCTAGGCGACCCCCGACAGGGAACACTGAAGCTTTCTTT

J gene: TRBJ1-1
D gene: TRBD1
clone size: few
CDR3 length: 16
V gene: TRBV5-1
CDR3 protein: CASSLGQGAMNTEAFF
CDR3 DNA: TGCGCCAGCAGCTTAGGACAGGGGGCCATGAACACTGAAGCTTTCTTT

J gene: TRBJ1-4
D gene: TRBD1
clone size: few
CDR3 length: 16
V gene: TRBV4-1
CDR3 protein: CASSHPTGTGGEKLFF
CDR3 DNA: TGCGCCAGCAGCCACCCCACGGGGACAGGGGGGGAAAAACTGTTTTTT

J gene: TRBJ1-5
D gene: .
clone size: many
CDR3 length: 14
V gene: TRBV12-3/TRBV12-4
CDR3 protein: CASSLRQGVPPQHF
CDR3 DNA: TGTGCCAGCAGTTTAAGGCAGGGAGTTCCGCCCCAGCATTTT

J gene: TRBJ1-5
D gene: TRBD1
clone size: .
CDR3 length: 16
V gene: TRBV20-1
CDR3 protein: CSATIPGQEGHQPQHF
CDR3 DNA: TGCAGTGCTACAATACCGGGACAGGAGGGTCATCAGCCCCAGCATTTT

J gene: TRBJ2-5
D gene: .
clone size: many
CDR3 length: 14
V gene: TRBV20-1
CDR3 protein: CSARYKDPGETQYF
CDR3 DNA: TGCAGTGCTAGGTATAAGGACCCGGGAGAGACCCAGTACTTC

J gene: TRBJ2-7
D gene: TRBD1
clone size: .
CDR3 length: 18
V gene: TRBV6-5
CDR3 protein: CASSYSYSRGQGKDEQYF
CDR3 DNA: TGTGCCAGCAGTTACTCGTACTCTCGGGGACAGGGCAAGGACGAGCAGTACTTC

J gene: TRBJ2-2
D gene: .
clone size: .
CDR3 length: 17
V gene: TRBV3-1
CDR3 protein: CATSQDSLGFNTGELFF
CDR3 DNA: TGTGCCACCAGCCAAGATTCCCTAGGATTCAACACCGGGGAGCTGTTTTTT

J gene: TRBJ2-2
D gene: .
clone size: .
CDR3 length: 15
V gene: TRBV18
CDR3 protein: CASSPSLKDTGELFF
CDR3 DNA: TGTGCCAGCTCACCTTCACTAAAGGACACCGGGGAGCTGTTTTTT

J gene: TRBJ2-5
D gene: TRBD1
clone size: .
CDR3 length: 13
V gene: TRBV29-1
CDR3 protein: CSVTTGGQETQYF
CDR3 DNA: TGCAGCGTGACTACAGGGGGCCAAGAGACCCAGTACTTC

J gene: TRBJ1-4
D gene: .
clone size: .
CDR3 length: 16
V gene: TRBV5-1
CDR3 protein: CASSLGGGGANEKLFF
CDR3 DNA: TGCGCCAGCAGCTTGGGAGGCGGAGGGGCTAATGAAAAACTGTTTTTT

J gene: TRBJ2-1
D gene: TRBD2
clone size: .
CDR3 length: 16
V gene: TRBV10-3
CDR3 protein: CAISESRGTSGNEQFF
CDR3 DNA: TGTGCCATCAGTGAGTCCCGGGGGACTAGCGGGAATGAGCAGTTCTTC

J gene: TRBJ2-2
D gene: TRBD1
clone size: many
CDR3 length: 15
V gene: TRBV3-1
CDR3 protein: CASSHRQGNTGELFF
CDR3 DNA: TGTGCCAGCAGCCACCGACAGGGGAACACCGGGGAGCTGTTTTTT

J gene: TRBJ2-4
D gene: .
clone size: .
CDR3 length: 14
V gene: TRBV28
CDR3 protein: CASSHGLAKNIQYF
CDR3 DNA: TGTGCCAGCAGCCATGGACTAGCCAAAAACATTCAGTACTTC

J gene: TRBJ2-4
D gene: TRBD1
clone size: .
CDR3 length: 16
V gene: TRBV4-1
CDR3 protein: CASSPQGVLAKNIQYF
CDR3 DNA: TGCGCCAGCAGCCCTCAGGGGGTATTAGCCAAAAACATTCAGTACTTC

J gene: TRBJ2-2
D gene: .
clone size: many
CDR3 length: 14
V gene: TRBV5-1
CDR3 protein: CASSLEGYAGELFF
CDR3 DNA: TGCGCCAGCAGCTTGGAGGGTTACGCCGGGGAGCTGTTTTTT

J gene: TRBJ1-1
D gene: .
clone size: few
CDR3 length: 15
V gene: TRBV12-3/TRBV12-4
CDR3 protein: CASTQQGGLNTEAFF
CDR3 DNA: TGTGCCAGCACCCAGCAAGGCGGCCTGAACACTGAAGCTTTCTTT

J gene: TRBJ2-2
D gene: .
clone size: few
CDR3 length: 15
V gene: TRBV9
CDR3 protein: CASSVGGGSTGELFF
CDR3 DNA: TGTGCCAGCAGCGTAGGTGGGGGGAGCACCGGGGAGCTGTTTTTT

J gene: TRBJ2-7
D gene: TRBD2
clone size: .
CDR3 length: 14
V gene: TRBV3-1
CDR3 protein: CASSQGLATYEQYF
CDR3 DNA: TGTGCCAGCAGCCAAGGACTAGCAACCTACGAGCAGTACTTC

J gene: TRBJ1-5
D gene: .
clone size: .
CDR3 length: 14
V gene: TRBV20-1
CDR3 protein: CSARAGRGDQPQHF
CDR3 DNA: TGCAGTGCTAGAGCTGGGCGGGGGGATCAGCCCCAGCATTTT

J gene: TRBJ1-2
D gene: TRBD1
clone size: few
CDR3 length: 12
V gene: TRBV29-1
CDR3 protein: CSVGGQGDGYTF
CDR3 DNA: TGCAGCGTGGGGGGACAGGGAGATGGCTACACCTTC

J gene: TRBJ2-2
D gene: .
clone size: few
CDR3 length: 14
V gene: TRBV3-1
CDR3 protein: CASSQVLVTGELFF
CDR3 DNA: TGTGCCAGCAGCCAAGTCCTAGTGACCGGGGAGCTGTTTTTT

J gene: TRBJ1-1
D gene: .
clone size: many
CDR3 length: 15
V gene: TRBV27
CDR3 protein: CASSRKGGIKTEAFF
CDR3 DNA: TGTGCCAGCAGTCGAAAGGGTGGGATTAAAACTGAAGCTTTCTTT

J gene: TRBJ2-1
D gene: .
clone size: few
CDR3 length: 13
V gene: TRBV6-1
CDR3 protein: CASRWDDWNEQFF
CDR3 DNA: TGTGCCAGCAGGTGGGACGACTGGAATGAGCAGTTCTTC

J gene: TRBJ1-2
D gene: .
clone size: few
CDR3 length: 13
V gene: TRBV20-1
CDR3 protein: CSAPSQGNYGYTF
CDR3 DNA: TGCAGTGCCCCCTCCCAGGGGAACTATGGCTACACCTTC